These 4 T cell receptor beta chains share one sample of origin, sequenced in a study of PD-1 blockade in mismatch repair-deficient tumors. Generated by immunoSEQ multiplex PCR, the TCRdb table keeps only in-frame clones and is missing some. The profile shows about 79,000 clones, 80% to 90% of them singletons. The specimen was peripheral blood, collected 44 weeks after starting pembrolizumab. Receptors were obtained from an adult with mismatch repair-deficient cancer.

The CDR3, as DNA: TGTGCCAGTAAAATCGGGACAGGAAAGGAAAAACTGTTTTTT. This encodes CASKIGTGKEKLFF. The chain links TRBV19 to TRBJ1-4; 8 bases agree with TRBD1. Germline V gene sequence: CDR1 LNHDA, CDR2 SQIVND (reference sequence). V was clipped by 7 bases and J by 8 bases; unmatched bases: 9. CDR3 length: 14 residues.

The chain links TRBV20-1 to TRBJ2-1, with D perhaps TRBD1 (5 bases). The CDR3 is made up of 11 amino acids. Germline V CDR1 and CDR2: DFQATT, SNEGSKA (reference sequence). Deletions cut 5 bases from V and 7 bases from J, with 9 bases between. In DNA, the CDR3 is TGCAGTGCTCTCCAGGGAAATGAGCAGTTCTTC. Protein: CSALQGNEQFF.

The chain couples TRBV9 to TRBJ1-5, with D uncertain. V was clipped by 0 bases and J by 4 bases, with 11 bases between them. Germline assignment: CDR1 SGDLS and CDR2 YYNGEE. The length of the CDR3 is 15 residues. CDR3 DNA: TGTGCCAGCAGCGTAGGGCCAGGAGAGAATCAGCCCCAGCATTTT. Residues: CASSVGPGENQPQHF. Complete variable domain (other parts from reference TRBV9 and TRBJ1-5): DSGVTQTPKHLITATGQRVTLRCSPRSGDLSVYWYQQSLDQGLQFLIQYYNGEERAKGNILERFSAQQFPDLHSELNLSSLELGDSALYFCASSVGPGENQPQHFGDGTRLSIL.

This chain links TRBV27 with TRBJ1-1; 8 bases agree with TRBD1. With 5 bases clipped from V and 5 bases from J, the junction kept 7 bases outside the gene matches. CDR1 is MNHEY, CDR2 SMNVEV, per germline (reference sequence). The CDR3 is 14 residues long. CDR3 protein: CASSQFQGATEAFF. As DNA, the CDR3 is TGTGCCAGCAGTCAATTTCAGGGGGCTACTGAAGCTTTCTTT.